This TCR beta chain was documented in a study of T-cell memory formation after mild COVID-19. General study results and limits: Contracting CD4+ clones were located mainly in CM and EM, and CD8+ clones in EMRA.

A word on this clonotype: What it recognizes is unknown.

V trimming: 0 bases; J trimming: 5 bases; junction bases outside the gene matches: 11. This CDR3 contains 18 residues. CDR1 is SGDLS and CDR2 is YYNGEE in the germline V gene. TCRdb re-called the 5' RACE reads through MiXCR, storing one row per CDR3 protein. The sample holds 250,000 to 300,000 distinct CDR3 sequences, under 20% seen once. The V call is TRBV9, the J call TRBJ2-5, with TRBD2 matching over 12 bases. The sequenced sample was PBMCs or a T cell subset sorted from them (not recorded which). The sequence came from a man between 18 and 29 years old who had mild COVID-19 (a few samples of this study predate the infection). Cell type and time point are not known. The CDR3 DNA reads TGTGCCAGCAGCGTAGACCCCCTAGCGGGGGGGCGAGCCGAGACCCAGTACTTC. Residues: CASSVDPLAGGRAETQYF.